This TCR beta chain is from a study of blood T cells in healthy people across ages. The study drew donors from healthy Caucasian individuals in Russia aged roughly 6 to 100. Peripheral blood was drawn, about 9.1 milliliters per donor. Notes on the study in general: Diversity was higher, and naive CD4+ cells more numerous, in long-lived donors than in aged donors.

The authors ran a second PCR of about 7 to 11 cycles using a sample-barcoded 5' primer and a J-beta primer mix. The authors tagged each cDNA molecule using a template-switch adaptor with 12 random nucleotides. Each CDR3 protein gets one entry after TCRdb re-called the 5' RACE reads with MiXCR. The sample comprises roughly 640,000 distinct CDR3 sequences, roughly 31% of which are singletons, and 15% to 18% rests with the top ten. Many counts were recorded for this clonotype. No antigen is known for it. The sequencing sample was made of blood. The sequence came from a woman of 80 years or more in good health.

CDR3 in amino acids: CSVESRGTYGEQYF. CDR3 in DNA: TGCAGCGTTGAAAGCCGGGGGACCTACGGCGAGCAGTACTTC. The rearrangement uses TRBV29-1 and TRBJ2-7; D might be TRBD2 (6 bases). Trimming stripped 2 bases from V and 6 bases from J, with 17 bases between. This CDR3 region has 14 residues. Germline V lookup: CDR1 SQVTM, CDR2 ANQGSEA.